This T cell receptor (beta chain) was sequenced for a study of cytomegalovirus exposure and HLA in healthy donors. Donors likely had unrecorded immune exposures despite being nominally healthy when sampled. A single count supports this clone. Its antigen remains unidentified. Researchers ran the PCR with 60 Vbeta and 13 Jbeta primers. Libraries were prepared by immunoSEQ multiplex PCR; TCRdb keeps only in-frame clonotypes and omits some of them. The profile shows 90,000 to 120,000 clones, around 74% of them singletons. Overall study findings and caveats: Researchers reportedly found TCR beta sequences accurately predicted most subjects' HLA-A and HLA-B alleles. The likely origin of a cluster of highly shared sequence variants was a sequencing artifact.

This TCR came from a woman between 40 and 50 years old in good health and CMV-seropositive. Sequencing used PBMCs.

The CDR3 DNA is TGTGCCTGGAGTGTGCAGACAGCGGGGGACTATGGCTACACCTTC. It encodes CAWSVQTAGDYGYTF. This chain joins TRBV30 and TRBJ1-2; maybe TRBD1 (5 bases). V shed 0 bases and J shed 3 bases, with 14 bases lying between them. The CDR3 contains 15 residues. Germline loops: CDR1 GTSNPN, CDR2 SVGIG (reference sequence).